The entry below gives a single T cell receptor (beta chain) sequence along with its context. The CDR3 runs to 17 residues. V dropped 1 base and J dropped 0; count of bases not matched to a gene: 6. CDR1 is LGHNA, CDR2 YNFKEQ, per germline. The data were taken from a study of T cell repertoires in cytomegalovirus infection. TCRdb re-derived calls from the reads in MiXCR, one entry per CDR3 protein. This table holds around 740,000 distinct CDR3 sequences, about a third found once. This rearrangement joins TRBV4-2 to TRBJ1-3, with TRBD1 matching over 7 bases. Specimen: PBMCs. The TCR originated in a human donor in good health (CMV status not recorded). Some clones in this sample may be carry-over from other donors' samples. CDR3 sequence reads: CASSQAQGVASGNTIYF. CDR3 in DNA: TGTGCCAGCAGCCAAGCCCAGGGGGTGGCCTCTGGAAACACCATATATTTT.